This entry concerns a single TCR beta chain. Clones were read by immunoSEQ multiplex PCR, and TCRdb kept only the in-frame ones, dropping some. The sample carries 150,000 to 200,000 clones, about 79% recorded once. This sample is part of a study of blood T cell repertoires in COVID-19. The CDR3 spans 17 residues. CDR1 and CDR2 (germline): ENHRY, SYGVKD. The V segment lost 5 bases and the J segment 1 base; nucleotides outside the gene matches: 10. Material: peripheral blood. The sequence derives from a woman aged 70-85 years with acute or convalescent COVID-19. J is TRBJ2-3 and V is TRBV10-3, with 9 bases identical to TRBD2. In DNA form, the CDR3 reads TGTGCCATCAGTTCGAGAAGGGCTAGCGGGGGCACAGATACGCAGTATTTT. Residues: CAISSRRASGGTDTQYF.